This T cell receptor (beta chain) was sequenced for a study of siplizumab effects on memory and regulatory T cells. General observations from the study: Naive T cells, seemingly more diverse than memory cells, seemed major alloresponse contributors. No functional test confirmed suppression by proliferating siplizumab-culture Tregs. With siplizumab, Treg-derived clones averaged about 70% of mappable alloreactive CD4+ clones, versus 26.9% in controls.

Germline V gene lookup returns CDR1 SGHTA and CDR2 FQGNSA. V was shortened by 3 bases and J by 6 bases, with 7 bases between the two germline ends. The CDR3 spans 12 residues. As concerns this clone: Its specificity is unknown.

Repertoires were generated with immunoSEQ multiplex PCR, while TCRdb's copy carries only in-frame clones and drops some. The table lists approximately 65,000 clones, less than 80% of them singletons. Unstimulated naive, memory, effector memory and TEMRA subsets underwent sequencing in a few donor pairs. The clonotype originates from a human donor in good health. The rearrangement links TRBV7-2 to TRBJ2-3; D ambiguous. Sequenced material: memory CD4+ T cells sorted from blood. The DNA for the CDR3 is TGTGCCAGCAGCTTGGTAGCCGATACGCAGTATTTT. Translating it yields CASSLVADTQYF.